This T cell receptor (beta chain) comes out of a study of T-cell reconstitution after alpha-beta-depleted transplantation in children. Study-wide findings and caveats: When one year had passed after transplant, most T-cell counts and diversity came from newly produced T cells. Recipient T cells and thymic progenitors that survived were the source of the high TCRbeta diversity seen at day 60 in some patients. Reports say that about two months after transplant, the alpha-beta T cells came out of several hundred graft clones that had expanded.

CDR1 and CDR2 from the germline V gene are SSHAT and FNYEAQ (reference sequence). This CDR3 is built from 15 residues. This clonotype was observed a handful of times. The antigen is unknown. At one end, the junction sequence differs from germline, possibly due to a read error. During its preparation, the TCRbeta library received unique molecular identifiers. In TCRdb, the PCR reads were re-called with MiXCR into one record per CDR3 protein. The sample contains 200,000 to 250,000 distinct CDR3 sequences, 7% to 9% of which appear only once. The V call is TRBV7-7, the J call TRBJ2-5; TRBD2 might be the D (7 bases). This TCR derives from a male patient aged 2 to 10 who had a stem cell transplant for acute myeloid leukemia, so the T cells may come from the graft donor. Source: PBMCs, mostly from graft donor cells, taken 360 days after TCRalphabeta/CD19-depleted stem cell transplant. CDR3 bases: TGTGCTAGCAGCTTAAACGGGGGGCAGGAAGAGACCCAGTACTTC. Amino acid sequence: CASSLNGGQEETQYF. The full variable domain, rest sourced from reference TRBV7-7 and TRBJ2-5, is GAGVSQSPRYKVTKRGQDVTLRCDPISSHATLYWYQQALGQGPEFLTYFNYEAQPDKSGLPSDRFSAERPEGSISTLTIQRTEQRDSAMYRCASSLNGGQEETQYFGPGTRLLVL.